This T cell receptor (beta chain) was recovered during a study of T cells in Graves' hyperthyroidism and ophthalmopathy. TCR beta CDR3 sequences were amplified from RNA transcripts. A set of HTBI primers served as the primers for a first-round RT-PCR of the TCR CDR3. TCRdb independently ran MiXCR on the multiplex PCR reads; one entry per CDR3 protein. The sample shows about 360,000 distinct CDR3 sequences, approximately 15% of them seen only once. Lactation, pregnancy, other autoimmune disease or uncontrolled infection led to exclusion of patients. This blood was taken when hyperthyroidism was first diagnosed, before any ophthalmopathy symptoms existed. The clonotype originates from a woman in her late teens or twenties with Graves' hyperthyroidism that later progressed to Graves' ophthalmopathy. Specimen: blood.

CDR3 nucleotides: TGCGCCAGCAGCTTGGTACTAGCGGGAGGGTACAATGAGCAGTTCTTC. It yields the protein CASSLVLAGGYNEQFF. The chain uses TRBV5-1 and TRBJ2-1, with 13 bases lining up with TRBD2. Trimming at V came to 0 bases and at J to 4 bases, leaving 1 base not matched to a gene. The CDR3 extends over 16 amino acids. Germline assignment: CDR1 SGHRS and CDR2 YFSETQ.